What follows are 20 T cell receptor beta chains derived from one specimen sequenced in a study of T cells in Graves' hyperthyroidism and ophthalmopathy (dated by TCRdb to the late 2010s). The library was obtained by multiplex PCR. TCRdb names Illumina HiSeq 2000 as the instrument used. The TCR beta CDR3 regions were amplified from RNA transcripts. A first-round RT-PCR of the TCR CDR3 used the HTBI primer set with the Qiagen OneStep RT-PCR kit. TCRdb reprocessed the public reads (quality trimming at Q25 with fastp, clone calling with MiXCR) and kept in-frame beta chains. A single entry per CDR3 protein holds the most common genes and DNA from its merged rows. Present in this sample are fewer than 750,000 distinct CDR3 sequences, roughly 14% of which were seen just once. 3.5% to 4.5% of the sample lies in the top ten. The sample comprised blood. These receptors originate from a woman between 40 and 50 years old with Graves' ophthalmopathy.

There are a few counts of this clonotype. V is TRBV11-2 and J is TRBJ2-7; 11 nucleotides line up with TRBD2. J gave up 0 bases and V 5 bases, and 9 bases lay outside the gene matches. The V gene's germline CDR1 is SGHAT and CDR2 FQNNGV. The CDR3 sequence is 17 residues long. The CDR3 region has the DNA TGTGCCAGCAGCCAGGGACTAGCGGCCTTCCTCTCCTACGAGCAGTACTTC. Translating gives CASSQGLAAFLSYEQYF. Using reference TRBV11-2 and TRBJ2-7 for the parts outside the CDR3, the full variable domain is EAGVAQSPRYKIIEKRQSVAFWCNPISGHATLYWYQQILGQGPKLLIQFQNNGVVDDSQLPKDRFSAERLKGVDSTLKIQPAKLEDSAVYLCASSQGLAAFLSYEQYFGPGTRLTVT.

On this clonotype itself: It may be a read error: a sequence one base away is much more abundant. This rearrangement joins TRBV30 to TRBJ2-2, with D perhaps matching TRBD2 (5 bases). The CDR3 is made up of 14 amino acids. Germline loops: CDR1 GTSNPN, CDR2 SVGIG (reference sequence). CDR3 sequence reads: CAWSVTWNTGELSF. Written as DNA, the CDR3 is TGTGCCTGGAGTGTGACTTGGAACACCGGGGAGCTGTCTTTT.

This clonotype was recorded at least ten times. The chain joins TRBV4-3 to TRBJ2-7, with D tentatively TRBD1 or TRBD2 (5 bases each). Trimming pared 4 bases from V and 2 bases from J, leaving 15 bases between. This CDR3 spans 15 amino acids. In germline, CDR1 is LGHNA, CDR2 YSLEER. CDR3 sequence reads: CASSRVKGRAYEQYF. CDR3 sequence (DNA): TGCGCCAGCAGCCGAGTCAAGGGACGAGCCTACGAGCAGTACTTC.

The sample holds many counts of this clonotype. In DNA, the CDR3 is TGTGCCAGCAGTGACCCTGGACAGGGCGGGAGCAATCAGCCCCAGCATTTT. Translating gives CASSDPGQGGSNQPQHF. The chain uses TRBV2 and TRBJ1-5, with 8 bases matching TRBD1. After removal of 3 bases from V and 1 base from J, the junction contained 8 bases not matched to a gene. The germline gives CDR1 SNHLY, CDR2 FYNNEI. The CDR3 totals 17 residues. Full variable domain (outside the CDR3, taken from reference TRBV2 and TRBJ1-5): EPEVTQTPSHQVTQMGQEVILRCVPISNHLYFYWYRQILGQKVEFLVSFYNNEISEKSEIFDDQFSVERPDGSNFTLKIRSTKLEDSAMYFCASSDPGQGGSNQPQHFGDGTRLSIL.

The rearrangement links TRBV28 to TRBJ2-7; tentatively, D is TRBD1 (6 bases). Trimming pared 2 bases from V and 4 bases from J, leaving 21 bases between. The CDR3 consists of 17 residues. CDR1 is MDHEN and CDR2 is SYDVKM in the germline V gene. The CDR3 loop is CASSLPPFSRGEYEQYF. CDR3 DNA: TGTGCCAGCAGTTTACCCCCCTTTAGCAGGGGTGAGTACGAGCAGTACTTC.

For the CDR3, the DNA is TGTGCCAGCAGCTTAGTTACTCACGTTTACTATGGCTACACCTTC. Its translation: CASSLVTHVYYGYTF. The chain recombines TRBV7-9 with TRBJ1-2; D is unclear. Germline V gene lookup returns CDR1 SEHNR and CDR2 FQNEAQ (reference sequence). V lost 1 base and J lost 3, with 12 bases in between. CDR3 length: 15 residues. The variable domain in full, with the rest retrieved from reference TRBV7-9 and TRBJ1-2, is DTGVSQNPRHKITKRGQNVTFRCDPISEHNRLYWYRQTLGQGPEFLTYFQNEAQLEKSRLLSDRFSAERPKGSFSTLEIQRTEQGDSAMYLCASSLVTHVYYGYTFGSGTRLTVV.

In its sample, this clonotype was seen many times. The V and J genes are TRBV3-1 and TRBJ2-4; D assignment may be TRBD1 or TRBD2 (5 bases each). There are 15 residues in the CDR3. The germline gives CDR1 LGHDT, CDR2 YNNKEL (reference sequence). Trimming shortened V by 6 bases and J by 0 bases, and 12 bases separated the two germline ends. The CDR3 coding sequence is TGTGCCAGCAGTCGTCTCGGGACAGCCAAAAACATTCAGTACTTC. This encodes CASSRLGTAKNIQYF.

This clonotype was counted at least ten times. The chain employs TRBV29-1 and TRBJ2-6; D call uncertain. From germline, CDR1 is SQVTM and CDR2 ANQGSEA. CDR3 length equals 15 residues. Trimming removed 0 bases at V and 4 bases at J, with 10 bases between. CDR3 loop: CSVEEVETGANVLTF. The CDR3 region has the DNA TGCAGCGTTGAAGAGGTAGAGACCGGGGCCAACGTCCTGACTTTC.

This clonotype has more than one count but fewer than ten. This rearrangement joins TRBV28 to TRBJ1-1; 8 nucleotides line up with TRBD1. Looked up from germline, CDR1 is MDHEN and CDR2 is SYDVKM. The CDR3 totals 16 residues. The V segment lost 3 bases and the J segment 3 bases; nucleotides outside the gene matches: 9. The CDR3 here is CASSFWQGASDTEAFF. CDR3 nucleotide sequence: TGTGCCAGCAGTTTCTGGCAGGGGGCGTCGGACACTGAAGCTTTCTTT.

In nucleotides, the CDR3 is TGTGCCAGCAATGCGGCCAGCCAAGAGACCCAGTACTTC. Translation: CASNAASQETQYF. The V call is TRBV28, the J call TRBJ2-5; D ambiguous. The V end lost 7 bases, the J end lost 1 base, and 10 bases lay between the germline ends. The CDR3 has 13 residues. Germline V gene lookup returns CDR1 MDHEN and CDR2 SYDVKM. The full variable domain, its missing parts supplied by reference TRBV28 and TRBJ2-5, is DVKVTQSSRYLVKRTGEKVFLECVQDMDHENMFWYRQDPGLGLRLIYFSYDVKMKEKGDIPEGYSVSREKKERFSLILESASTNQTSMYLCASNAASQETQYFGPGTRLLVL.

This clonotype came up many times. V usage is TRBV19 and J usage is TRBJ2-5; D unresolved. V dropped 4 bases and J dropped 2 bases, with 8 bases sitting between them. The CDR3 has 13 residues. Germline V gene lookup returns CDR1 LNHDA and CDR2 SQIVND (reference sequence). The CDR3 region has the DNA TGTGCCAGTAGTAAACTCCGGCAAGAGACCCAGTACTTC. Residues: CASSKLRQETQYF.

This chain links TRBV20-1 with TRBJ1-2; 9 nucleotides agree with TRBD1. V lost 5 bases, J lost 6 bases, and 10 bases stayed unmatched. The CDR3 is 14 residues long. CDR1 and CDR2 from the germline V gene are DFQATT and SNEGSKA (reference sequence). The CDR3, as DNA: TGCAGTGCTCGCCGGGACAGGGAGGGGCATGGCTACACCTTC. This sequence encodes CSARRDREGHGYTF.

This chain uses TRBV30 with TRBJ1-1; D is ambiguous. Trimming stripped 2 bases from V and 3 bases from J, with 7 bases between. Germline loops: CDR1 GTSNPN, CDR2 SVGIG (reference sequence). This CDR3 region has 12 residues. CDR3 DNA sequence: TGTGCCTGGAGTAACAGTTACACTGAAGCTTTCTTT. It yields the protein CAWSNSYTEAFF.

This clonotype has at least ten counts. The chain links TRBV6-2 or TRBV6-3 to TRBJ1-2; possible D gene TRBD1, 5 bases. CDR1 is MNHEY, CDR2 SVGEGT, per germline. V shed 8 bases and J shed 5 bases, with 18 bases lying between them. The CDR3 has 14 residues. The CDR3 sequence is CASEDPTGRYGYTF. The CDR3 nucleotides read TGTGCCAGCGAGGACCCGACGGGGCGGTATGGCTACACCTTC.

This clonotype was seen a few times. The rearrangement uses TRBV12-3 or TRBV12-4 and TRBJ1-1, with D uncertain. The V end was cut by 6 bases, the J end by 0 bases, with 11 bases between. There are 14 residues in the CDR3. The CDR3 loop reads CASSPWAVNTEAFF. CDR3 DNA sequence: TGTGCCAGCAGCCCGTGGGCGGTGAACACTGAAGCTTTCTTT.

The J gene is TRBJ2-7, the V gene TRBV5-4, with TRBD1 matching over 8 bases. Looked up from germline, CDR1 is SGHNT and CDR2 is YYREEE (reference sequence). V dropped 2 bases and J dropped 3; count of bases not matched to a gene: 4. The CDR3 has 14 amino acids. CDR3 sequence (DNA): TGTGCCAGCAGCTTCGGACAGGGTTACTACGAGCAGTACTTC. It specifies CASSFGQGYYEQYF.

A few counts support this clonotype. This chain's CDR3 is CSARDGAGDYEQYF. CDR3 DNA: TGCAGTGCTAGAGACGGGGCAGGAGACTACGAGCAGTACTTC. The V and J genes are TRBV20-1 and TRBJ2-7, with D perhaps assigned TRBD1 or TRBD2 (5 bases each). This CDR3 comprises 14 residues. In germline, CDR1 is DFQATT, CDR2 SNEGSKA (reference sequence). Deletions cut 0 bases from V and 3 bases from J, with 12 bases between.

The chain is built from TRBV24-1 and TRBJ2-5; TRBD2 matches at 13 bases. The CDR3 contains 16 residues. CDR1 KGHDR and CDR2 SFDVKD come from the germline V gene. J gave up 3 bases and V 5 bases, and 5 bases lay outside the gene matches. Here the CDR3 DNA reads TGTGCCACCAGTGGTTCCGGACTAGCGGGAGAAGAGACCCAGTACTTC. It encodes CATSGSGLAGEETQYF.

This clonotype was recorded at least ten times. The genes are TRBV6-5 and TRBJ2-5; TRBD1 aligns across 7 bases. J was trimmed by 2 bases and V by 4 bases; bases with no gene match: 4. CDR3 length: 14 residues. CDR1 is MNHEY and CDR2 is SVGAGI in the germline V gene. The CDR3 protein is CASSWGTAQETQYF. The CDR3 DNA is TGTGCCAGCAGTTGGGGGACAGCACAAGAGACCCAGTACTTC.

The chain has TRBV3-1 and TRBJ2-3, with D unclear. CDR3 size: 14 residues. Looked up from germline, CDR1 is LGHDT and CDR2 is YNNKEL (reference sequence). Between the trimmed V and J ends, which lost 0 bases and 4 bases, there was a span of 8 bases. The CDR3 protein is CASSQDGSADTQYF. The CDR3 coding sequence is TGTGCCAGCAGCCAAGATGGGTCGGCAGATACGCAGTATTTT.